This T cell receptor (beta chain) was identified during a study of long-term antiretroviral therapy in people with HIV. On the study more broadly: Sampling started about a decade before the 2015 immediate-ART recommendation. Study results and limitations: HIV repertoires spanned narrower CDR3 length ranges than controls. The ART regimens used between about 2003 and 2018 may be less effective than current ones.

Points on this clone: No antigen is known for it.

Among participants with HIV, every one received treatment in the United States. The ends lost 0 bases at V and 7 bases at J; junction bases unmatched: 4. Germline V gene lookup returns CDR1 SGHNT and CDR2 YYREEE (reference sequence). The CDR3 is 16 amino acids. Run at survey level, the immunoSEQ assay was version v3.0. Profiled with immunoSEQ multiplex PCR; TCRdb holds only in-frame clones, not every one. In the table there are around 33,000 clones, around four fifths of which are singletons. J is TRBJ1-6 and V is TRBV5-4, with 10 bases fitting TRBD1. This sequence was found in a man between 18 and 35 years old with HIV. The sequences come from unsorted PBMCs, collected 0.3 years after starting antiretroviral therapy. In DNA form, the CDR3 reads TGTGCCAGCAGCTTGGCAGTGACAGGGGGCAATTCACCCCTCCACTTT. As protein: CASSLAVTGGNSPLHF.